This T cell receptor beta chain comes out of a study of T cells expressing NK-cell markers (dated by TCRdb to the early 2020s). Study-wide context: In sorted CD3+CD56+NKG2C+, CD3+CD56+NKG2C- and CD3+CD56-NKG2C+ T-cell subsets from about 8 donors, TCR beta-chain repertoires were profiled. Among the eight sequenced donors, seven were HCMV-seropositive and one was HCMV-seronegative. Randomly selected healthy volunteers, three men and five women, were used as the eight sequenced donors. Libraries were sequenced as 2 x 150 bp reads on Illumina HiSeq 2000/2500, MiSeq or NextSeq.

Worth noting for this clonotype: Its antigen is currently not known.

This sample was sequenced with an Illumina HiSeq 2000. TCR beta cDNA libraries were made by 5'RACE template switching that added a universal primer site and unique molecular identifiers. cDNA synthesis was primed from the TCR beta constant segment, followed by two successive PCR amplification steps. The published analysis was carried out like this. MIGEC was used to demultiplex reads and group the reads by UMI, and MiTCR was used to assemble and quantify clonotypes. Only TCR cDNA sequences supported by at least two reads were kept to exclude erroneous sequences. The tcR package was used for downstream repertoire analysis, with clonotypes matched between fractions based on CDR3 nucleotide sequence plus V segment. Antigen specificity was annotated against VDJdb with VDJmatch, allowing one amino acid substitution in CDR3. TCRdb reprocessed the reads, reporting each CDR3 protein sequence once and no DNA. The V and J calls were not made by the authors but by TCRdb's processing. The table for this sample lists some 450,000 distinct CDR3 sequences. The biggest ten clones account for 7.3% of the sample.

General conclusions and limits of the study: Those dominant clonotypes were again the most abundant among CD3+CD56-NKG2C+ cells in several donors, at roughly 25-60.1%. Whether the expanded NKG2C-expressing T cell clones were specific for HCMV antigens was left unclear. In six donors, the dominant CD3+CD56+NKG2C+ clonotypes were found to rank among the top 10 CD8+ clonotypes and to make up about 1.0-7.5% of CD8+ T cells.

HCMV serostatus was determined by detecting HCMV-specific IgG in serum with a commercial ELISA kit. Ficoll density gradient centrifugation was used to isolate peripheral blood mononuclear cells from blood. The CDR3 spans 18 residues, from the cysteine through the phenylalanine. This entry has no DNA. Sequencing was carried out using blood T cells: a sorted CD56 or NKG2C T cell subset, CD4+ or CD8+ T cells, or bulk PBMC T cells (not recorded which). The rearrangement joined TRBV12-3 or TRBV12-4 to TRBJ2-3; TCRdb's D call, TRBD2, is unchecked because there is no DNA. The receptor's source is a woman aged 18 to 75 in good health. The CDR3 has the sequence CASSLALLAGGEGDTQYF.